A selection of T cell receptor beta chains follows, all from one sample in a study of immune cell composition in non-small cell lung cancer. Profiling relied on immunoSEQ multiplex PCR, and the TCRdb table lists in-frame clones only, not all of them. There are 2,600 or so clones in the sample; roughly four fifths occur only once, and roughly 13% lies in the top ten. Sequenced: non-adjacent lung tissue. These receptors were collected from a human donor with non-small cell lung cancer. The CDR3 runs from the conserved cysteine through the conserved F or W. A D gene is named only where the DNA matches it firmly. Clone sizes are given selectively: once, few, many, or a class where the clone is expanded.

abundance,d_gene,j_gene,v_gene,CDR3aa,CDR3nt
NA,TRBD2,TRBJ2-3,TRBV27,CASSDSRTRENTDTQYF,TGTGCCAGCAGTGACTCCCGGACTAGGGAGAACACAGATACGCAGTATTTT
NA,NA,TRBJ2-7,TRBV14,CASSWGGSSYEQYF,TGTGCCAGCAGTTGGGGGGGCTCATCCTACGAGCAGTACTTC
NA,TRBD1,TRBJ2-3,TRBV6-1,CASSPGTGSDTQYF,TGTGCCAGCTCTCCGGGGACAGGGTCTGATACGCAGTATTTT
NA,TRBD1,TRBJ2-1,TRBV7-9,CASSSRDRRRFF,TGTGCCAGCAGCTCTCGGGACAGGCGCAGGTTCTTC
once,NA,TRBJ2-3,TRBV23-1,CASSQVTGATDTQYF,TGCGCCAGCAGTCAAGTGACAGGAGCCACAGATACGCAGTATTTT
large,TRBD2,TRBJ2-4,TRBV7-2,CASSLLAGGGQNIQYF,TGTGCCAGCAGCCTACTAGCGGGAGGTGGACAAAACATTCAGTACTTC
NA,TRBD1,TRBJ2-7,TRBV19,CASSIAGGAGLYEQYF,TGTGCCAGTAGTATAGCAGGGGGCGCTGGTCTCTACGAGCAGTACTTC
NA,TRBD2,TRBJ2-7,TRBV6-4,CASSALAGDGEQYF,TGTGCCAGCAGCGCACTAGCGGGAGACGGCGAGCAGTACTTC
NA,NA,TRBJ1-5,TRBV6-1,CASSASGSNQPQHF,TGTGCCAGCAGCGCCTCAGGGTCTAATCAGCCCCAGCATTTT
NA,TRBD2,TRBJ2-7,TRBV15,CATKRTSGPYEQYF,TGTGCCACCAAGCGGACTAGCGGGCCCTACGAGCAGTACTTC
NA,TRBD1,TRBJ1-2,TRBV10-3,CAISDPTGQGENGYTF,TGTGCCATCAGTGACCCGACCGGACAGGGGGAGAATGGCTACACCTTC
NA,NA,TRBJ2-5,TRBV28,CASSRTHEGSETQYF,TGTGCCAGCAGTCGAACTCACGAGGGTTCGGAGACCCAGTACTTC
few,NA,TRBJ1-5,TRBV18,CASSVGPAGNQPQHF,TGTGCCAGCTCAGTAGGCCCAGCGGGCAATCAGCCCCAGCATTTT
NA,NA,TRBJ2-3,TRBV5-5,CASSLAQGAGTDTQYF,TGTGCCAGCAGCTTGGCCCAGGGCGCCGGCACAGATACGCAGTATTTT
NA,TRBD1,TRBJ2-1,TRBV5-1,CASSLRDRWNEQFF,TGCGCCAGCAGCTTAAGGGACAGGTGGAATGAGCAGTTCTTC
NA,NA,TRBJ2-3,TRBV9,CASTPGQDTDTQYF,TGTGCCAGCACCCCGGGACAAGACACAGATACGCAGTATTTT
NA,TRBD1,TRBJ2-7,TRBV6-5,CASSSHVTGGGEQYF,TGTGCCAGCAGTTCCCACGTGACAGGGGGGGGCGAGCAGTACTTC
NA,TRBD2,TRBJ2-7,TRBV19,CASSRLPGLAIEEQYF,TGTGCCAGTTCTAGACTTCCGGGACTAGCAATAGAGGAGCAGTACTTC
NA,TRBD1,TRBJ2-5,TRBV7-9,CASSWGQKETQYF,TGTGCCAGCAGCTGGGGACAGAAAGAGACCCAGTACTTC
once,TRBD1,TRBJ1-6,TRBV7-2,CASSATGENSPLHF,TGTGCCAGCAGCGCCACAGGGGAGAATTCACCCCTCCACTTT
NA,NA,TRBJ2-1,TRBV6-1,CASRARDNLYNEQFF,TGTGCCAGCAGGGCCCGGGACAACCTCTACAATGAGCAGTTCTTC
NA,NA,TRBJ1-2,TRBV5-4,CASSSGGARRDYGYTF,TGTGCCAGCAGCTCTGGGGGGGCCCGAAGGGACTATGGCTACACCTTC
NA,NA,TRBJ2-7,TRBV20-1,CSAQDFFEQYF,TGCAGTGCCCAGGACTTTTTCGAGCAGTACTTC
NA,NA,TRBJ2-7,TRBV7-2,CASSPGYEQYF,TGTGCCAGCAGCCCGGGGTACGAGCAGTACTTC
NA,TRBD2,TRBJ2-1,TRBV4-3,CASSQGEERLAANPEQFF,TGCGCCAGCAGCCAAGGAGAGGAACGACTAGCGGCCAATCCGGAGCAGTTCTTC
NA,NA,TRBJ2-7,TRBV19,CASSADSGNYEQYF,TGTGCCAGTAGTGCGGACTCCGGTAACTACGAGCAGTACTTC
NA,TRBD1,TRBJ2-7,TRBV15,CATSREFKRTGVYEQYF,TGTGCCACCAGCAGAGAGTTTAAGCGGACAGGGGTCTACGAGCAGTACTTC
NA,TRBD2,TRBJ2-1,TRBV5-1,CASSSRRTSGNNFYNEQFF,TGCGCCAGCAGCTCCAGGAGGACTAGCGGGAACAATTTTTACAATGAGCAGTTCTTC
NA,TRBD1,TRBJ1-1,TRBV27,CASSFSGGAGGAFF,TGTGCCAGCAGTTTTTCAGGGGGCGCGGGTGGAGCTTTCTTT
NA,NA,TRBJ1-4,TRBV2,CASSVSGKLFF,TGTGCCAGCAGTGTATCGGGGAAACTGTTTTTT
NA,NA,TRBJ1-1,TRBV28,CASSFEDRLNTEAFF,TGTGCCAGCAGTTTCGAGGACAGATTGAACACTGAAGCTTTCTTT
few,NA,TRBJ1-5,TRBV7-2,CASGPYNQPQHF,TGTGCCAGCGGGCCCTACAATCAGCCCCAGCATTTT
few,TRBD1,TRBJ2-7,TRBV14,CASSRQGYEQYF,TGTGCCAGCAGCCGACAGGGCTACGAGCAGTACTTC
once,TRBD1,TRBJ2-5,TRBV11-2,CASSSESGTGETQYF,TGTGCCAGCAGCTCCGAGTCCGGGACAGGGGAGACCCAGTACTTC
NA,TRBD1,TRBJ2-7,TRBV7-9,CASSPGGFGYEQYF,TGTGCCAGCAGCCCAGGGGGCTTCGGCTACGAGCAGTACTTC
NA,NA,TRBJ2-7,TRBV28,CASSRQLPPYEQYF,TGTGCCAGCAGTCGACAGTTACCTCCCTACGAGCAGTACTTC
once,NA,TRBJ1-2,TRBV7-4,CASSLGSQGYTF,TGTGCCAGCAGCCTGGGATCCCAGGGGTACACCTTC
NA,TRBD2,TRBJ2-1,TRBV28,CASSGQLAAYGDEQFF,TGTGCCAGCAGTGGCCAACTAGCGGCCTATGGGGATGAGCAGTTCTTC
NA,TRBD2,TRBJ2-1,TRBV18,CASSISSGSRDEQFF,TGTGCCAGCTCAATTTCTAGCGGGAGTAGGGATGAGCAGTTCTTC
medium-sized,TRBD1,TRBJ2-1,TRBV5-6,CASSSDRGETYNEQFF,TGTGCCAGCAGTTCCGACAGGGGTGAGACCTACAATGAGCAGTTCTTC
NA,TRBD2,TRBJ2-7,TRBV25-1,CASTGGAPYYEQYF,TGTGCCAGCACGGGGGGGGCCCCCTACTACGAGCAGTACTTC
NA,TRBD2,TRBJ2-7,TRBV27,CASSPPSGLYEQYF,TGTGCCAGCAGTCCCCCTAGCGGACTTTACGAGCAGTACTTC
once,NA,TRBJ2-3,TRBV9,CASSPSADKMDTQYF,TGTGCCAGCAGCCCCAGTGCCGACAAGATGGATACGCAGTATTTT
NA,TRBD2,TRBJ2-1,TRBV2,CASWRAEAGGRNEQFF,TGTGCCAGCTGGAGGGCAGAAGCGGGAGGCCGGAATGAGCAGTTCTTC
NA,NA,TRBJ2-5,TRBV5-1,CASSLVGRDQYF,TGCGCCAGCAGCTTGGTGGGCCGGGACCAGTACTTC
NA,NA,TRBJ2-7,TRBV27,CASSLFRTDEQYF,TGTGCCAGCAGTTTGTTTAGGACAGACGAGCAGTACTTC
NA,TRBD2,TRBJ2-1,TRBV27,CASRAGGPNNEQFF,TGTGCCAGCAGAGCGGGAGGCCCAAACAATGAGCAGTTCTTC
few,TRBD1,TRBJ2-2,TRBV11-1,CASSEFGQGRHRELFF,TGTGCCAGCAGCGAATTTGGACAGGGTCGTCACCGGGAGCTGTTTTTT
NA,TRBD2,TRBJ2-7,TRBV6-6,CASKGTSGRIYEQYF,TGTGCCAGCAAAGGGACTAGCGGGAGGATTTACGAGCAGTACTTC
NA,NA,TRBJ2-3,TRBV19,CATTPRAWATDTQYF,TGTGCCACTACCCCCAGGGCCTGGGCCACAGATACGCAGTATTTT
NA,TRBD1,TRBJ2-3,TRBV5-1,CASSSGQGADTQYF,TGCGCCAGCAGCTCGGGACAGGGGGCCGATACGCAGTATTTT
few,NA,TRBJ2-3,TRBV6-6,CASSYDRNRDTQYF,TGTGCCAGCAGTTACGACAGGAACCGCGATACGCAGTATTTT
NA,TRBD1,TRBJ1-2,TRBV7-2,CASSLDNRGSYGYTF,TGTGCCAGCAGCTTAGACAACAGGGGCTCGTATGGCTACACCTTC
NA,NA,TRBJ2-7,TRBV7-2,CASSLVAVSAYEQYF,TGTGCCAGCAGCTTAGTGGCGGTCTCTGCCTACGAGCAGTACTTC
medium-sized,NA,TRBJ2-7,TRBV9,CASSVASDSSYEQYF,TGTGCCAGCAGCGTAGCTTCCGATAGCTCCTACGAGCAGTACTTC